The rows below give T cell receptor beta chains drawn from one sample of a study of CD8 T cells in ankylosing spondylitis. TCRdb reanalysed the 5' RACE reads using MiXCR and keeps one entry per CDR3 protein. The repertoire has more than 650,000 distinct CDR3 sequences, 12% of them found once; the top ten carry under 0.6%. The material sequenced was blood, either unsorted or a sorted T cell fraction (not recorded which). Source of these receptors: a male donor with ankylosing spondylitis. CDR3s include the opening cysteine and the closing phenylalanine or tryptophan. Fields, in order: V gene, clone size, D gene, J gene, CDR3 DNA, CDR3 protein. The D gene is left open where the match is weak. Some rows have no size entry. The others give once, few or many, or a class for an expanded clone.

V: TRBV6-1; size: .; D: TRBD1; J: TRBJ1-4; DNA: TGTGCCAGCAGACAGGGGGGCTTGGATGAAAAACTGTTTTTT; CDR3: CASRQGGLDEKLFF
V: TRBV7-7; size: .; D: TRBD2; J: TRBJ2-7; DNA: TGTGCTAGCAGCCCAGGGACTAGCGGATACTACGAGCAGTACTTC; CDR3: CASSPGTSGYYEQYF
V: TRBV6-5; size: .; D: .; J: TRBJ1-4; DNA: TGTGCCAGCAGTTACCAGGGGAGTCTTGAAAAACTGTTTTTT; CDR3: CASSYQGSLEKLFF
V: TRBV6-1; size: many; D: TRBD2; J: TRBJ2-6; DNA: TGTGCCAGCAGTCAACTAGCGGGAGCTCTTGGGGCCAACGTCCTGACTTTC; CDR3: CASSQLAGALGANVLTF
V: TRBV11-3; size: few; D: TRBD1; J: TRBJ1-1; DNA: TGTGCCAGCAGCTCGGGACAGATGAACACTGAAGCTTTCTTT; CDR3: CASSSGQMNTEAFF
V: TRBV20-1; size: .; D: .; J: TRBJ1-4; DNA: TGCAGTGCTGGGGCCTTGAGGATTGCTAATGAAAAACTGTTTTTT; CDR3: CSAGALRIANEKLFF
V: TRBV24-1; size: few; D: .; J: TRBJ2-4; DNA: TGTGCCACCAGTGATCCCGGGGGCGCGGAAAACATTCAGTACTTC; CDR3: CATSDPGGAENIQYF
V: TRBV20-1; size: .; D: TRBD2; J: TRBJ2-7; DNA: TGCAGTGCTAGAGATGGGACTAGCGGGAGTTATCGGTACGAGCAGTACTTC; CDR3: CSARDGTSGSYRYEQYF
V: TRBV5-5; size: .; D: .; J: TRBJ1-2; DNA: TGTGCCAGCAGCCAGGTGGGGACCCGCATGAATAACTATGGCTACACCTTC; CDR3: CASSQVGTRMNNYGYTF
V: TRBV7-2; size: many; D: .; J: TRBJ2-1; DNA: TGTGCCAGCAGCCCCGCCCGGGGAAGCTACAATGAGCAGTTCTTC; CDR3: CASSPARGSYNEQFF
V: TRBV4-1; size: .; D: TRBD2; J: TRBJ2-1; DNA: TGCGCCAGCAGCTACGGACTAGCGGGAGCCGACCGGAAGCAGTTCTTC; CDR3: CASSYGLAGADRKQFF
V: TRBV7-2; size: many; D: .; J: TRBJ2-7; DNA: TGTGCCAGCAGCTTAATAGGAGCCTCCTACGAGCAGTACTTC; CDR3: CASSLIGASYEQYF
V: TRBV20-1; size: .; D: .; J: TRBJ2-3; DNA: TGCAGTGCTACCGGACCACCCCTCACAGATACGCAGTATTTT; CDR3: CSATGPPLTDTQYF
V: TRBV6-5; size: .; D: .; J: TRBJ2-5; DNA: TGTGCCAGCGGATTACCCCTGGGATCGGAGACCCAGTACTTC; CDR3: CASGLPLGSETQYF
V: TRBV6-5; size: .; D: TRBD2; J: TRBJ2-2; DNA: TGTGCCAGCAGGATTACTAGCGGGAGGTCCGGGGAGCTGTTTTTT; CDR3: CASRITSGRSGELFF
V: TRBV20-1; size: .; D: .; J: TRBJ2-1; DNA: TGCAGTGCCGGGGCGGAAACCTACAATGAGCAGTTCTTC; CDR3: CSAGAETYNEQFF
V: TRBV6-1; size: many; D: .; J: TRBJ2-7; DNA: TGTGCCAGCAGGGATAGTGGCTCCTACGAGCAGTACTTC; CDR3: CASRDSGSYEQYF
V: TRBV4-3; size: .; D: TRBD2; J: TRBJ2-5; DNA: TGCGCCAGCAGCCGGACTAGCGGGGGGCCGGGGGAGACCCAGTACTTC; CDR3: CASSRTSGGPGETQYF
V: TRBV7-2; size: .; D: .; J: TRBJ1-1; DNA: TGTGCCAGCAGTAATCAGCCTCTGTACACTGAAGCTTTCTTT; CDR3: CASSNQPLYTEAFF
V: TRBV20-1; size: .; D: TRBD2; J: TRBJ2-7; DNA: TGCAGTGCTAGATTACTAGCGGGGGGGTACGAGCAGTACTTC; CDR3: CSARLLAGGYEQYF